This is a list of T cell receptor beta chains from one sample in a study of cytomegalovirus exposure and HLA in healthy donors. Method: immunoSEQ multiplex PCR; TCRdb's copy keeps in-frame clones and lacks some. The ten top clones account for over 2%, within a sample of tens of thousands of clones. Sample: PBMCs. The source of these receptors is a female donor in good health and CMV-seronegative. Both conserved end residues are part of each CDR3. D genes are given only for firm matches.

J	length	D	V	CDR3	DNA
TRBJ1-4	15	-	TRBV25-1	CASTLVEQEGRELFF	TGTGCCAGCACCCTAGTTGAACAGGAGGGCAGGGAACTGTTTTTT
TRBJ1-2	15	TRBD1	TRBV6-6	CASSRQGSLVGGYTF	TGTGCCAGCAGTAGACAGGGGTCCCTCGTTGGGGGCTACACCTTC
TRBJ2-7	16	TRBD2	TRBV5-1	CASSRGLAGASYEQYF	TGCGCCAGCAGCCGGGGACTAGCGGGGGCCTCCTACGAGCAGTACTTC
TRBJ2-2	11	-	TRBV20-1	CSAGVTGELFF	TGCAGTGCAGGGGTCACCGGGGAGCTGTTTTTT
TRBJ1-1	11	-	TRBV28	CASSRRQEAFF	TGTGCCAGCAGCCGAAGACAGGAAGCTTTCTTT
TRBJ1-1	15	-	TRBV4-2	CASRLIPGANTEAFF	TGTGCCAGCAGACTTATCCCGGGAGCAAACACTGAAGCTTTCTTT
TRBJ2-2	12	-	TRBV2	CASSVDSGELFF	TGTGCCAGCAGTGTCGACAGCGGGGAGCTGTTTTTT
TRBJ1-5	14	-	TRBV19	CASSPLVGNQPQHF	TGTGCCAGTAGCCCTCTAGTTGGCAATCAGCCCCAGCATTTT
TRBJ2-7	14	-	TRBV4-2	CASRSQGESYEQYF	TGTGCCAGCAGATCCCAGGGTGAATCCTACGAGCAGTACTTC
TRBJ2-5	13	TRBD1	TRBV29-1	CSVGQGRGETQYF	TGCAGCGTTGGACAGGGCAGGGGAGAGACCCAGTACTTC
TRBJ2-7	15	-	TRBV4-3	CASSQEAGAAYEQYF	TGCGCCAGCAGCCAAGAGGCAGGGGCAGCCTACGAGCAGTACTTC
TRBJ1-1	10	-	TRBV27	CASSGPGAFF	TGTGCCAGCAGTGGGCCTGGGGCTTTCTTT
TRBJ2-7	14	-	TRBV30	CAWSPGTSHYEQYF	TGTGCCTGGAGCCCCGGGACATCGCACTACGAGCAGTACTTC
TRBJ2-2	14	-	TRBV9	CASGGSLNTGELFF	TGTGCCAGCGGTGGTAGCCTGAACACCGGGGAGCTGTTTTTT
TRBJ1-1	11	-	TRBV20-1	CSARTQGEAFF	TGCAGTGCTAGGACCCAGGGTGAAGCTTTCTTT
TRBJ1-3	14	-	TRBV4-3	CASSQEARGYTIYF	TGCGCCAGCAGCCAAGAGGCCAGGGGCTACACCATATATTTT
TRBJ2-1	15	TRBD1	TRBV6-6	CASSQGQGVSNEQFF	TGTGCCAGCAGTCAAGGACAGGGAGTAAGTAATGAGCAGTTCTTC
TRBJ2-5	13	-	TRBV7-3	CASSSSGQETQYF	TGTGCCAGCAGCTCTTCAGGTCAAGAGACCCAGTACTTC
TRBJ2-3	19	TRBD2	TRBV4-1	CASSQDTTSGGSSTDTQYF	TGCGCCAGCAGCCAAGATACGACTAGCGGGGGGTCTAGCACAGATACGCAGTATTTT
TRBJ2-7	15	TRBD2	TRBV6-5	CASSRQPSGDYEQYF	TGTGCCAGCAGTCGCCAGCCTAGCGGGGACTACGAGCAGTACTTC
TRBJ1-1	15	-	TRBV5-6	CASSLLSSGDTEAFF	TGTGCCAGCAGCTTACTTTCATCGGGGGACACTGAAGCTTTCTTT